One sample yielded the 12 T cell receptor beta chains listed below, sequenced in a study of blood T cell repertoires in COVID-19. Sequencing was performed with immunoSEQ multiplex PCR; in TCRdb, only in-frame clones are kept and a portion is missing. The sample lists about 70,000 clones, around 80% seen once, with approximately 27% in the top ten. The specimen was peripheral blood. These receptor sequences come from a woman aged 80 or older with active or convalescent COVID-19.

Turning to this clone: The junction shows a germline mismatch at one end, possibly a read error. This chain connects TRBV2 to TRBJ2-3; 9 nucleotides line up with TRBD2. Germline assignment: CDR1 SNHLY and CDR2 FYNNEI. The CDR3 contains 16 residues. The CDR3 sequence is CARSDGGGGATDTQYF. The CDR3 bases are TGTGCCCGCAGTGACGGGGGCGGGGGGGCCACAGATACGCAGTATTTT.

The table lists this clone with a few counts. CDR3 nucleotides: TGTGCCAGCAGTTTACAGGGGCGGACCACAGATACGCAGTATTTT. Protein: CASSLQGRTTDTQYF. The rearrangement joins TRBV28 to TRBJ2-3; TRBD1 is a possible D gene (6 bases). Trimming took off 2 bases at V and 2 bases at J, with 11 bases between the two ends. This CDR3 spans 15 amino acids. The germline V gene encodes CDR1 MDHEN and CDR2 SYDVKM.

This sequence joins TRBV7-6 and TRBJ2-1, with 9 bases fitting TRBD2. This CDR3 has 16 amino acids. Germline loops: CDR1 SGHVS, CDR2 FNYEAQ. The ends lost 5 bases at V and 7 bases at J; junction bases unmatched: 12. This CDR3 reads CASSPRSGGGDNEQFF. CDR3 bases: TGTGCCAGCAGCCCCCGATCGGGCGGGGGGGATAATGAGCAGTTCTTC. Combining the CDR3 with reference TRBV7-6 and TRBJ2-1 gives the whole variable domain GAGVSQSPRYKVTKRGQDVALRCDPISGHVSLYWYRQALGQGPEFLTYFNYEAQQDKSGLPNDRFSAERPEGSISTLTIQRTEQRDSAMYRCASSPRSGGGDNEQFFGPGTRLTVL.

The chain is built from TRBV27 and TRBJ2-7; the match to TRBD2 covers 9 bases. The CDR3 runs 14 residues. Germline V lookup: CDR1 MNHEY, CDR2 SMNVEV (reference sequence). V trimming: 2 bases; J trimming: 5 bases; junction bases outside the gene matches: 4. The CDR3 reads CASSLGSGGHEQYF. CDR3 nucleotide sequence: TGTGCCAGCAGTTTAGGTAGCGGGGGCCACGAGCAGTACTTC.

This clone has a single count. The chain joins TRBV19 to TRBJ2-1; 7 bases line up with TRBD1. Germline loops: CDR1 LNHDA, CDR2 SQIVND (reference sequence). CDR3 length equals 15 residues. V lost 6 bases, J lost 8 bases, and 13 bases stayed unmatched. The CDR3 sequence: CASRSPQWDSDEQFF. The CDR3 DNA follows: TGTGCCAGTAGAAGTCCTCAGTGGGACAGCGATGAGCAGTTCTTC.

The gene calls are TRBV2 and TRBJ1-5; D may be TRBD1 (5 bases). The V end lost 4 bases, the J end lost 0 bases, and 10 bases lay between the germline ends. The length of the CDR3 is 15 residues. The germline gives CDR1 SNHLY, CDR2 FYNNEI. The CDR3 nucleotides are TGTGCCAGCAGTGTTCAGGGCCTTAGCAATCAGCCCCAGCATTTT. Translating it yields CASSVQGLSNQPQHF.

V usage is TRBV4-1 and J usage is TRBJ2-5, with 10 nucleotides matching TRBD2. This CDR3 contains 16 residues. V lost 4 bases to trimming and J lost 4 bases; unmatched junction nucleotides: 9. Germline lookup yields CDR1 MGHRA and CDR2 YSYEKL. CDR3 region: CASSPRSERGGETQYF. The CDR3 nucleotides read TGCGCCAGCAGCCCGAGATCGGAGCGGGGGGGAGAGACCCAGTACTTC.

The CDR3 is CASRPTMTGTYEQYF. In DNA form, the CDR3 reads TGTGCCAGCAGACCAACCATGACAGGTACCTACGAGCAGTACTTC. This rearrangement joins TRBV6-5 to TRBJ2-7, with D possibly TRBD1 on 6 matching bases. This CDR3 region has 15 residues. The germline V gene encodes CDR1 MNHEY and CDR2 SVGAGI. Between the trimmed V and J ends, which lost 6 bases and 2 bases, there was a span of 17 bases.

V and J are TRBV20-1 and TRBJ1-1; TRBD1 aligns across 9 bases. Germline V CDR1 and CDR2: DFQATT, SNEGSKA (reference sequence). The CDR3 sequence is 13 residues long. V shed 3 bases, J shed 4 bases, and the junction held 3 bases outside the gene matches. The CDR3 spells CSASRQGGTEAFF. In nucleotides, the CDR3 is TGCAGTGCTAGTAGACAGGGGGGCACTGAAGCTTTCTTT.

The chain recombines TRBV30 with TRBJ2-2, with 8 nucleotides matching TRBD2. CDR1 and CDR2 (germline): GTSNPN, SVGIG (reference sequence). The CDR3 has 16 residues. V was clipped by 1 base and J by 6 bases; unmatched bases: 10. As DNA, the CDR3 is TGTGCCTGGAGTGAATTAGCGGGGATAGGGCCCGGGGAGCTGTTTTTT. Its translation is CAWSELAGIGPGELFF.

The chain is built from TRBV28 and TRBJ1-1, with 9 bases aligning to TRBD1. Germline V gene sequence: CDR1 MDHEN, CDR2 SYDVKM. Trimming took 6 bases from V and 5 from J; bases not matched to a gene: 10. The CDR3 contains 15 residues. CDR3: CASRETGGMRTEAFF. The CDR3 coding sequence is TGTGCCAGCAGGGAGACAGGGGGGATGAGGACTGAAGCTTTCTTT.

The J gene is TRBJ2-1, the V gene TRBV6-2 or TRBV6-3; 8 bases fit TRBD2. V lost 2 bases to trimming and J lost 12 bases; unmatched junction nucleotides: 6. Germline-derived CDR1 and CDR2 are MNHEY and SVGEGT. The CDR3 has 13 residues. CDR3 sequence (DNA): TGTGCCAGCAGTTACCTCCGGGAGGGGGTGCAGTTCTTC. The encoded protein is CASSYLREGVQFF.